The clone carrying this TCR beta chain was found many times. Sequencing runs each generated in excess of 170 million TCR-beta sequences derived from 15-18 subjects. TCRdb reprocessed the 5' RACE reads via MiXCR and lists one record per CDR3 protein. The table has tens of thousands of distinct CDR3 sequences, 25% seen once; the top ten hold roughly 25%. This sample was taken from a study of neurological immune-mediated disorders. Looked up from germline, CDR1 is KGHSH and CDR2 is LQKENI. The CDR3 is 13 residues long. V was trimmed by 4 bases and J by 3 bases, leaving 9 bases between them. Sequences were obtained from PBMCs. The origin of this receptor is a woman between 70 and 85 years old in good health. This chain links TRBV18 with TRBJ1-2; D uncertain. The CDR3 nucleotides read TGTGCCAGCTCACTGCAGGTGGACTATGGCTACACCTTC. Encoded protein: CASSLQVDYGYTF.